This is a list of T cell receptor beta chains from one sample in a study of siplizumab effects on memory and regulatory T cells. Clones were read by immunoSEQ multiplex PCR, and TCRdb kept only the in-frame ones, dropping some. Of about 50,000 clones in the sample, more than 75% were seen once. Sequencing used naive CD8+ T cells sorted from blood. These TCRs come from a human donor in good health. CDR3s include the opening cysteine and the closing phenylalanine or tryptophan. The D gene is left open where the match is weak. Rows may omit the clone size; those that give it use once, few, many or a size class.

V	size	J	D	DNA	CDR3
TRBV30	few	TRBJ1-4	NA	TGTGCCTGGACAGGGGAAACTAATGAAAAACTGTTTTTT	CAWTGETNEKLFF
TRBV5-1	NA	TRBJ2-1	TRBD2	TGCGCCAGCAGTATACTAGCGGGAGGGAGCGGTGAGCAGTTCTTC	CASSILAGGSGEQFF
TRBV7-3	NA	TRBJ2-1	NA	TGTGCCAGCAGCTTGACGAATTCTGCCAATGAGCAGTTCTTC	CASSLTNSANEQFF
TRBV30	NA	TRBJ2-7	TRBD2	TGTGCCTGGAGTTATAGCGGGAGTTCGGGCGAGCAGTACTTC	CAWSYSGSSGEQYF
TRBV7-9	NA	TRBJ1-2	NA	TGTGCCAGCAGCCCCGTCCCAAACTATGGCTACACCTTC	CASSPVPNYGYTF
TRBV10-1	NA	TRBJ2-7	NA	TGCGCCAGCAGTGAAACAGATTACGAGCAGTACTTC	CASSETDYEQYF
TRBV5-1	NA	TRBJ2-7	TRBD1	TGCGCCAGCAGCTTTGGGACAGCAGCCTACGAGCAGTACTTC	CASSFGTAAYEQYF
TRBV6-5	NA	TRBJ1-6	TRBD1	TGTGCCAGCACGGACAGGCGAGATTATTCACCCCTCCACTTT	CASTDRRDYSPLHF
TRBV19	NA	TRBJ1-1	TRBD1	TGTGCCAGTAGTCTGGGGACAGGGGTCGACACTGAAGCTTTCTTT	CASSLGTGVDTEAFF
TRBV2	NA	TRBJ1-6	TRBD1	TGTGCCAATCCGGGACAGCCTAATTCACCCCTCCACTTT	CANPGQPNSPLHF
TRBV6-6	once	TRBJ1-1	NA	TGTGCCAGCAGTTTCATCCCGGGACAAACTGAAGCTTTCTTT	CASSFIPGQTEAFF
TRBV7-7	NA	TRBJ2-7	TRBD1	TGTGCTAGCAGCTTAGGGACAGGGTACGAGCAGTACTTC	CASSLGTGYEQYF
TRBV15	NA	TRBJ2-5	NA	TGTGCCACCAGCGCCCCAGGTCCCGAGACCCAGTACTTC	CATSAPGPETQYF
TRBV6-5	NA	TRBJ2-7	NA	TGTGCCAGCAGTTACTCAGGACAGAGTTCCTACGAGCAGTACTTC	CASSYSGQSSYEQYF
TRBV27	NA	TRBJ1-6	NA	TGTGCCGGGGCTCGGGACCTCGGTTCACCCCTCCACTTT	CAGARDLGSPLHF
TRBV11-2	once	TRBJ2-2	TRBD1	TGTGCCAGCAGCTCCTTGGACAGGGGGCCGACTGGGGAGCTGTTTTTT	CASSSLDRGPTGELFF
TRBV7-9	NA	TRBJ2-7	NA	TGTGCCAGCAGCCCCGGGACTGGCTACGAGCAGTACTTC	CASSPGTGYEQYF
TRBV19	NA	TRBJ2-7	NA	TGTGCCAGTGCGGCAGCCGGTTCCTACGAGCAGTACTTC	CASAAAGSYEQYF
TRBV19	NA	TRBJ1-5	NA	TGTGCCAGTAGTATCCCAGGTACTGAACCCCAGCATTTT	CASSIPGTEPQHF
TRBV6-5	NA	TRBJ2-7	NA	TGTGCCAGCAGTTACCCTCTGGGTACGGGGACCTACGAGCAGTACTTC	CASSYPLGTGTYEQYF
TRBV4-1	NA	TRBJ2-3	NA	TGCGCCAGCAGCCAACCTCTTCGACTAGAGAGTGGGGGGGATACGCAGTATTTT	CASSQPLRLESGGDTQYF
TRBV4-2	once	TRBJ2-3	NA	TGTGCCAGCAGCCAAGTAACCGCAGGCACAGATACGCAGTATTTT	CASSQVTAGTDTQYF
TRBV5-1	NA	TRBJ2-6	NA	TGCGCCAGCAGATATTACCCACCGGGCATCTCCTTAACTGGGGCCAACGTCCTGACTTTC	CASRYYPPGISLTGANVLTF
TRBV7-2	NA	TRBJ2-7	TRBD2	TGTGCCAGCAGCTTAGAGTCCCGGGGCGGGGGGAAATACGAGCAGTACTTC	CASSLESRGGGKYEQYF
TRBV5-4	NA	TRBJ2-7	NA	TGTGCCAGCAGCTTCCAGGGTAACGACGAGCAGTACTTC	CASSFQGNDEQYF
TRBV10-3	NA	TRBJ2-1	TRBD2	TGTGCCATCAGTGAATGGGCGACTAGCGGTTACAATGAGCAGTTCTTC	CAISEWATSGYNEQFF
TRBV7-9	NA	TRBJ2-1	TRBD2	TGTGCCAGCAGCTTCGACTGGACTAGCGGGGAGTTTGAGCAGTTCTTC	CASSFDWTSGEFEQFF
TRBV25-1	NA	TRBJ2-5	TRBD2	TGTGCCAGCAGTGAATATCCAGCGGGGGCTTCCGAGACCCAGTACTTC	CASSEYPAGASETQYF
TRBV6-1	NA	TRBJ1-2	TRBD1	TGTGCCAGCAGTCACAGGGGGTCCGACTATGGCTACACCTTC	CASSHRGSDYGYTF
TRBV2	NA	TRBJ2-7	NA	TGTGCCAGCAGTGGTCGACTGACCTACGAGCAGTACTTC	CASSGRLTYEQYF
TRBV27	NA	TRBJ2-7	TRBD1	TGTGCCAGCAGCGCCCTATTGGGACAGGGCTACGAGCGGTACTTC	CASSALLGQGYERYF
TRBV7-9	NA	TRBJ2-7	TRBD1	TGTGCCAGCAGCGTCTCCCTTAGGGACAGCTACGAGCAGTACTTC	CASSVSLRDSYEQYF
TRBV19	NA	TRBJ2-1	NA	TGTGCCAGTAGTATAGCGGCAATAATCTACAATGAGCAGTTCTTC	CASSIAAIIYNEQFF
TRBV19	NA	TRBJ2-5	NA	TGTGCCAGTAGTATAGGCTCCAGAGGGGCAGAGACCCAGTACTTC	CASSIGSRGAETQYF
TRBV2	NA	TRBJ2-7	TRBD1	TGTGCCAGCAGTGAAAGGCAGGGGGCGATCTACGAGCAGTACTTC	CASSERQGAIYEQYF
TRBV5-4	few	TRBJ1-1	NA	TGTGCCAGCAGCTTGGAGGGCCCAGTCACTGAAGCTTTCTTT	CASSLEGPVTEAFF
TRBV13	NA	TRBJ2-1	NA	TGTGCCAGCAGCCACGGGACGGTCTCCTACAATGAGCAGTTCTTC	CASSHGTVSYNEQFF
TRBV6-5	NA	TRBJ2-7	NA	TGTGCCAGCGGGCTAAGTGACTTCGGGCTCGAGCAGTACTTC	CASGLSDFGLEQYF
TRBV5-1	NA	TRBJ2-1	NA	TGCGCCAGCAGCTTGGGGGGCGCTTACAATGAGCAGTTCTTC	CASSLGGAYNEQFF
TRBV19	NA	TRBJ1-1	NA	TGTGCCAGTAGTATCGCAGGATTCATGAACACTGAAGCTTTCTTT	CASSIAGFMNTEAFF
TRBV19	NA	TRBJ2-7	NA	TGTGCCAGTAGTATAGGACTGCCCTACGAGCAGTACTTC	CASSIGLPYEQYF
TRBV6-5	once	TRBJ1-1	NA	TGTGCCAGCAGCCGCTGGCTCTCAACGGAGACTGAAGCTTTCTTT	CASSRWLSTETEAFF
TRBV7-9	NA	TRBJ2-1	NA	TGTGCCAGCAGCGGCCCCGGCTACAATGAGCAGTTCTTC	CASSGPGYNEQFF
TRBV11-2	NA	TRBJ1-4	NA	TGTGCCAGCAGCTATCAGGGTGCTAATGAAAAACTGTTTTTT	CASSYQGANEKLFF
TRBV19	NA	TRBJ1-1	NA	TGTGCCAGTAGTATAGGGGAGGTAGCTTTCTTT	CASSIGEVAFF
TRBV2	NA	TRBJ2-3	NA	TGTGCCAGCAGTGATATCCCGATTAGCACAGATACGCAGTATTTT	CASSDIPISTDTQYF
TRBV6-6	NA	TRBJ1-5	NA	TGTGCCAGCAGTTACGGGGGACCTGTGGATCAGCCCCAGCATTTT	CASSYGGPVDQPQHF
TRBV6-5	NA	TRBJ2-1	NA	TGTGCCAGCAGTTTGAGAAATGAGCAGTTCTTC	CASSLRNEQFF
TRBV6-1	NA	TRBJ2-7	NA	TGTGCCAGCAGTGAATGGCAGGGTGGTGAGCAGTACTTC	CASSEWQGGEQYF